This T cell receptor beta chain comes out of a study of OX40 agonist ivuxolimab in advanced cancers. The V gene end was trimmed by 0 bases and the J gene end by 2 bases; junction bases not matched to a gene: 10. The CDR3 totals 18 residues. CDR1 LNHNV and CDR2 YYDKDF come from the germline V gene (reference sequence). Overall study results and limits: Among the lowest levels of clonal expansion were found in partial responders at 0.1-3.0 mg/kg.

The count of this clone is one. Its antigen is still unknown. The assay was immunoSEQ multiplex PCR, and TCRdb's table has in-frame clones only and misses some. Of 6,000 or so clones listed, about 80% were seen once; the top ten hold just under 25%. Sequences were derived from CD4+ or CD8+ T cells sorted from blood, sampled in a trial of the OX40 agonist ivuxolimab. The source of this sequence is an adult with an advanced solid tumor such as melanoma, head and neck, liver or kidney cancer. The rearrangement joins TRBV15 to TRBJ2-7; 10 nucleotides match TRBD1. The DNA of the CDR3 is TGTGCCACCAGCAGAGATACCCCCGGACAGGGGGTGACCTACGAGCAGTACTTC. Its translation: CATSRDTPGQGVTYEQYF.